The source of this T cell receptor beta chain is a study of cytomegalovirus exposure and HLA in healthy donors. As for the study in general: Some 87 million unique TCRs from HLA-typed donors were held in an early release of data. General study findings and limits: TCR beta V segments were, for the most part, productive about 87% or about 30% of the time in an earlier analysis. Sequencing likely caused a cluster of highly shared sequence variants.

Germline CDR1 SGHRS, CDR2 YFSETQ. The V gene lost 6 bases and the J gene lost 4 bases, with 20 bases spanning the gap. CDR3 length: 15 amino acids. In the PCR, 60 Vbeta and 13 Jbeta primers were used. Some clones are missing from TCRdb's copy, which holds only in-frame ones; the method was immunoSEQ multiplex PCR. The sample holds around 120,000 clones, roughly 80% seen once. These donors, healthy bone marrow donors, were studied. This clone was counted only a few times. What it binds is not known. Sequencing was carried out using PBMCs. The chain carries TRBV5-1 and TRBJ2-7; perhaps TRBD1 as D (6 bases). This receptor was identified in a woman between 40 and 50 years old in good health and CMV-seropositive. For the CDR3, the DNA is TGCGCCAGCACCTTCCGGGCAGGGGAAGGGTACGAGCAGTACTTC. As protein: CASTFRAGEGYEQYF.